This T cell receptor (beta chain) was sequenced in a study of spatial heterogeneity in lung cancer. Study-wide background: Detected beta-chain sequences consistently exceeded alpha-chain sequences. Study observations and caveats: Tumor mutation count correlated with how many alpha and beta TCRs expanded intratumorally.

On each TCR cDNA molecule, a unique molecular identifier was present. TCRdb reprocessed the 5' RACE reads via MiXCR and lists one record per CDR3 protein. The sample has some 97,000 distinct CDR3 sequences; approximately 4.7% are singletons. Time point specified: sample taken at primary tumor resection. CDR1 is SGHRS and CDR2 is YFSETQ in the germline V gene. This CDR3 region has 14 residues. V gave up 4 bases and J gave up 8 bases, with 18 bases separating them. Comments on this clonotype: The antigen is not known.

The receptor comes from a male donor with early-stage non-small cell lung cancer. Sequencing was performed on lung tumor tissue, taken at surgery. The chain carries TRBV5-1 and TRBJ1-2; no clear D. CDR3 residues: CASSTSWEYGGYTF. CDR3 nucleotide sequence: TGCGCCAGCAGCACCTCCTGGGAATATGGCGGCTACACCTTC.